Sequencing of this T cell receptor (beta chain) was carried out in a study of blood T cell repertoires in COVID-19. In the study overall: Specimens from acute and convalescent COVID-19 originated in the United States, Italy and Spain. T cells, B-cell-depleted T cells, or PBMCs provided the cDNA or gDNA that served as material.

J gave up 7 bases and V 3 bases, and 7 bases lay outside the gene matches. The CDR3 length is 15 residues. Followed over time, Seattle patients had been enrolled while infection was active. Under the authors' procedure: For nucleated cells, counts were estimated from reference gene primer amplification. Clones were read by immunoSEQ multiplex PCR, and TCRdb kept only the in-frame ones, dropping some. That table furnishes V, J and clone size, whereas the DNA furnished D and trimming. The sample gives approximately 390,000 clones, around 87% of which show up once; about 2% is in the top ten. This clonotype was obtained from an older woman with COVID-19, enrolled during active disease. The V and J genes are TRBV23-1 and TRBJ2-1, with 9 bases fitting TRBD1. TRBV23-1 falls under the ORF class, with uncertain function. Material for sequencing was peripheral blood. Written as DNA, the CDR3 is TGCGCCAGCAGTCACCCTGACAGGGGGTCTAATGAGCAGTTCTTC. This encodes CASSHPDRGSNEQFF.